This TCR beta chain was recorded in a study of a mutant IDH1 vaccine in newly diagnosed glioma. Trimming cost V 4 bases and J 6 bases; bases outside gene matches: 8. CDR1 and CDR2 (germline): SGHTS, YDEGEE. CDR3 size: 16 residues. Measured with immunoSEQ multiplex PCR; TCRdb has only the in-frame clones, and not every one. The sample yields tens of thousands of clones, more than 85% seen once. Noted time point: week 23, last vaccination. Doses consisted of 300 ug of mutant IDH1 20-mer peptide each, paired with topical imiquimod. On this clone itself: Antigen: not known.

The rearrangement joins TRBV5-8 to TRBJ2-6, with 9 positions matching TRBD1. This material consisted of PBMCs, taken from a glioma patient whose treatment included an IDH1 peptide vaccine. This TCR was recovered from a middle-aged man with glioma. CDR3 bases: TGTGCCAGCAGCCCCCCGGGACAGGGTTTGGCCAACGTCCTGACTTTC. This translates into CASSPPGQGLANVLTF.